This T cell receptor (beta chain) derives from a study of TIL therapy for anti-PD-1-resistant metastatic lung cancer. Concerning this clone itself: Its antigen remains unidentified.

Germline loops: CDR1 SGDLS, CDR2 YYNGEE. Trimming removed 3 bases from V and 7 bases from J; junction bases left unmatched: 9. This CDR3 is built from 15 residues. The time point here: pre-treatment sample, taken before nivolumab and TIL therapy. Pleural nodules or supraclavicular lymph nodes made up most of the excised metastases sampled. General observations from the study: The cohort had more treatment-naive, never-smoker and oncogene-addicted patients than typical.

Sequencing used immunoSEQ v3. Sequencing depth was around 2 million read pairs for survey level, roughly 5-6 million for deep. TCRdb's copy holds only in-frame clones and misses some; the assay was immunoSEQ multiplex PCR. The sample includes around 8,000 clones, roughly 69% of them seen just once. The clonotype originates from a person aged 30 to 80 with non-small cell lung cancer. This specimen was tumor tissue, taken at baseline. This rearrangement joins TRBV9 to TRBJ1-4, with 7 bases fitting TRBD1. CDR3 sequence (DNA): TGTGCCAGCAGCGCCTCGACAGGGCAGGGTGAAAAACTGTTTTTT. This codes for CASSASTGQGEKLFF.